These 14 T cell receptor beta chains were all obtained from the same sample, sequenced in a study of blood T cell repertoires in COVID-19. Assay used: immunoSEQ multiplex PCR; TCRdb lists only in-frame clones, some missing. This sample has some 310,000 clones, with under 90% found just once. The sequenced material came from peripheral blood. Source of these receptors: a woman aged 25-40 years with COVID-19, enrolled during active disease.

CDR3 bases: TGTGCCAGTCGCCACCGGGACAGGGGGCCGGGCGAGCAGTACTTC. Amino acid sequence: CASRHRDRGPGEQYF. The rearrangement joins TRBV19 to TRBJ2-7, with 12 bases fitting TRBD1. Germline V gene sequence: CDR1 LNHDA, CDR2 SQIVND (reference sequence). The CDR3 runs to 15 residues. After removal of 8 bases from V and 6 bases from J, the junction contained 11 bases not matched to a gene.

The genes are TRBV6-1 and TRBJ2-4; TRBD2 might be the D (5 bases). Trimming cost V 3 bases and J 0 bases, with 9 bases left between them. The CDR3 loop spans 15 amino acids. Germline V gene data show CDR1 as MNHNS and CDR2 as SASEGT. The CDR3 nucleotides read TGTGCCAGCAGTGAGCCGGGAATAGCCAAAAACATTCAGTACTTC. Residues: CASSEPGIAKNIQYF.

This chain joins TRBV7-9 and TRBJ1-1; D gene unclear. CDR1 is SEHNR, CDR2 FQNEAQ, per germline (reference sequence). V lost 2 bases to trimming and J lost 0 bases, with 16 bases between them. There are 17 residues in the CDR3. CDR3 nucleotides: TGTGCCAGCAGCTTACCGGCAGGCGCCCTAATGAACACTGAAGCTTTCTTT. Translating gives CASSLPAGALMNTEAFF.

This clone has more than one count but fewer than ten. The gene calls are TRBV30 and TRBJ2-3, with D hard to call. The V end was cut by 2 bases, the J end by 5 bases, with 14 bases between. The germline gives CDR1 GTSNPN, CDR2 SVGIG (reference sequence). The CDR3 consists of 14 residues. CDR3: CAWSRLFPGDTQYF. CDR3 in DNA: TGTGCCTGGAGTCGCCTGTTCCCAGGAGATACGCAGTATTTT.

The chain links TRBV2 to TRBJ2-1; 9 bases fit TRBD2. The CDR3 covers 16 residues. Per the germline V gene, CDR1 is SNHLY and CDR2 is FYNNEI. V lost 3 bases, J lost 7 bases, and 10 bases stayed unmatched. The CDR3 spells CASSEISGRGQNEQFF. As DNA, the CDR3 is TGTGCCAGCAGTGAGATTAGCGGGAGAGGGCAGAATGAGCAGTTCTTC.

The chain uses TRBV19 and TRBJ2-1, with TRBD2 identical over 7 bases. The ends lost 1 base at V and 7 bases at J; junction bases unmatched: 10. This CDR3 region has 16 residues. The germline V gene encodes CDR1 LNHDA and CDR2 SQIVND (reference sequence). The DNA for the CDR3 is TGTGCCAGTAGTATAGTGGGGAGCGGGGCGGAAAATGAGCAGTTCTTC. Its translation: CASSIVGSGAENEQFF.

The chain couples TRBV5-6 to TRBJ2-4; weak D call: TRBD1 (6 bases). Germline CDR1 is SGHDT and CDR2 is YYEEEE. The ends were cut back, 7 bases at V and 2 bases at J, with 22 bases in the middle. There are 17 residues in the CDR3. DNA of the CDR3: TGTGCCAGCGGCCGTCGAGAGGGGGACCCATCCAAAAACATTCAGTACTTC. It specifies CASGRREGDPSKNIQYF.

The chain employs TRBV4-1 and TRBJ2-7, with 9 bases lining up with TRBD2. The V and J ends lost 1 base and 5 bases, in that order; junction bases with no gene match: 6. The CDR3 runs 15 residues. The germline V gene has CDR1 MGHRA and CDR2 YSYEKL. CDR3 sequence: CASSQAAGGLNEQYF. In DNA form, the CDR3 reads TGCGCCAGCAGCCAAGCAGCGGGAGGCCTGAACGAGCAGTACTTC.

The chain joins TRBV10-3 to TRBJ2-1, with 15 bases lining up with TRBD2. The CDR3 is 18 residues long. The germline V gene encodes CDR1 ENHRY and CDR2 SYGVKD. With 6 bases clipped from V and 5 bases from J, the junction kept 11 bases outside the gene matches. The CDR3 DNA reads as TGTGCCATCAGGGGGGGGACTAGCGGGAGGAGGGACAACAATGAGCAGTTCTTC. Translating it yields CAIRGGTSGRRDNNEQFF.

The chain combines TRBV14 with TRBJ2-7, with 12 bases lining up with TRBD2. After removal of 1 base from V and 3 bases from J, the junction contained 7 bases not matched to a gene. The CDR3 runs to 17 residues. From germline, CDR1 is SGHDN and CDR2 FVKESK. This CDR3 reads CASSQVYALAGGYEQYF. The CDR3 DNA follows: TGTGCCAGCAGCCAAGTTTACGCACTAGCGGGAGGCTACGAGCAGTACTTC.

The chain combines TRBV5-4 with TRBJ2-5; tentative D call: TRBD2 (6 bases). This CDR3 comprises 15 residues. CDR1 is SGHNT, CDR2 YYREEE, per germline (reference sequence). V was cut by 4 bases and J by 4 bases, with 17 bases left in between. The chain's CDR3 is CASSHGGDRRETQYF. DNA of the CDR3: TGTGCCAGCAGCCATGGCGGGGATCGGCGAGAGACCCAGTACTTC.

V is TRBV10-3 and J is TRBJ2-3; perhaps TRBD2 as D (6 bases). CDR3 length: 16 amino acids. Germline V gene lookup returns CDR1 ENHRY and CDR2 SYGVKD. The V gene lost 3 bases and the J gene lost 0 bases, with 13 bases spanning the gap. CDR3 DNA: TGTGCCATCAGTGACCCGGGAGCCCCTAGCACAGATACGCAGTATTTT. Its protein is CAISDPGAPSTDTQYF.

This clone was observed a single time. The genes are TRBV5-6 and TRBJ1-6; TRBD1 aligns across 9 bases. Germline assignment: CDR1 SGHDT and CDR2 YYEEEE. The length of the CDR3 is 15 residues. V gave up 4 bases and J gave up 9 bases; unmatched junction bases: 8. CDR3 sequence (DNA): TGTGCCAGCAGCCCCCGGGGACAGGGAAGTTCACCCCTCCACTTT. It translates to CASSPRGQGSSPLHF.

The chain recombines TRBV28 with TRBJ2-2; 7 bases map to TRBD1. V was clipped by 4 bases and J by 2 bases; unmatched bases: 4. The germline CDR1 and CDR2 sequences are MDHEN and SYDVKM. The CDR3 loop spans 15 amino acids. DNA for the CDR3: TGTGCCAGCAGTTCGGGACAGCTTAACACCGGGGAGCTGTTTTTT. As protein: CASSSGQLNTGELFF. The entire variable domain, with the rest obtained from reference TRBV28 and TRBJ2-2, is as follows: DVKVTQSSRYLVKRTGEKVFLECVQDMDHENMFWYRQDPGLGLRLIYFSYDVKMKEKGDIPEGYSVSREKKERFSLILESASTNQTSMYLCASSSGQLNTGELFFGEGSRLTVL.